This T cell receptor beta chain originates from a study of cytomegalovirus exposure and HLA in healthy donors. The CDR3 spans 15 residues. V was cut by 3 bases and J by 2 bases, with 14 bases left in between. Germline CDR1 SGHAT, CDR2 FQNNGV. Overall study findings and caveats: A missense variant in DCLRE1C was later tied to TCR beta V- and J-gene trimming. A further, later analysis showed that HLA-associated TCR beta chains (compared with equally common others) were more clonally expanded. Per a prior analysis, the majority of TCR beta V segments were productive roughly 87% or roughly 30% of the time.

PCR involved 60 Vbeta and 13 Jbeta primers. Repertoires were generated with immunoSEQ multiplex PCR, while TCRdb's copy carries only in-frame clones and drops some. The data show some 90,000 clones, around 68% seen once. Of note for this clone: Its antigen is not identified.

Despite likely unrecorded immune exposures, the donors were nominally healthy at the time of sampling. The receptor comes from a man aged 45 to 65 in good health and CMV-seronegative. The sequenced material came from PBMCs. This chain uses TRBV11-2 with TRBJ2-7, with D tentatively TRBD2 (5 bases). The CDR3 bases are TGTGCCAGCAGCTTGGACTTTACCAAGCCCTACGAGCAGTACTTC. This sequence encodes CASSLDFTKPYEQYF.